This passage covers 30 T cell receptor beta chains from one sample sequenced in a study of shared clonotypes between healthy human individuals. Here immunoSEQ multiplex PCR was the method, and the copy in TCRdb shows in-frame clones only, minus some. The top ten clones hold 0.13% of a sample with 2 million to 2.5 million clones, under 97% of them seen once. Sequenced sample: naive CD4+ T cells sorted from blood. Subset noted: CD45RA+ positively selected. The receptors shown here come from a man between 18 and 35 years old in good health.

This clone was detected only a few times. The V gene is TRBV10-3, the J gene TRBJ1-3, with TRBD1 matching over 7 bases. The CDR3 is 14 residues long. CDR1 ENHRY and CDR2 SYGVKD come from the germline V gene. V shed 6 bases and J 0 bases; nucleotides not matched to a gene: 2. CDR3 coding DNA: TGTGCCATCAGCAGGGACAGCTCTGGAAACACCATATATTTT. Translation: CAISRDSSGNTIYF.

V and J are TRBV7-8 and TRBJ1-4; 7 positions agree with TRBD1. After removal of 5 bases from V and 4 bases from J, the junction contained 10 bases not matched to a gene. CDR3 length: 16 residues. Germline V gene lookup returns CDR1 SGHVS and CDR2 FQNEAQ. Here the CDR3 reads CASSPSGGSGNEKLFF. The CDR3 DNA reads TGTGCCAGCAGCCCCTCAGGGGGATCTGGTAATGAAAAACTGTTTTTT.

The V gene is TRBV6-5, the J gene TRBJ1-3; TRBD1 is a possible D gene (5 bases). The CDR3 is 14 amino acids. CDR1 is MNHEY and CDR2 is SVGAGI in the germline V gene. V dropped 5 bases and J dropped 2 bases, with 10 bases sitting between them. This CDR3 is CASSPDIPGNTIYF. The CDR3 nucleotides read TGTGCCAGCAGTCCGGACATCCCTGGAAACACCATATATTTT.

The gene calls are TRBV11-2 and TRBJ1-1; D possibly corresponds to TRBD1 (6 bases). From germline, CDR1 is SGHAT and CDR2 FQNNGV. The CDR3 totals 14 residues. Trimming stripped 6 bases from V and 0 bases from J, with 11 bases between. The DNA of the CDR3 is TGTGCCAGCAGAATACAGGGCATGAACACTGAAGCTTTCTTT. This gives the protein CASRIQGMNTEAFF.

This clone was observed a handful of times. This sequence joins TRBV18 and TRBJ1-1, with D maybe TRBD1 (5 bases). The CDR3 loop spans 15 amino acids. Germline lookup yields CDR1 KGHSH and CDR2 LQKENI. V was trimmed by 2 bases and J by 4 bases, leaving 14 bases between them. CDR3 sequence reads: CASSPEKGASTEAFF. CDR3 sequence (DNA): TGTGCCAGCTCACCAGAAAAAGGGGCCTCCACTGAAGCTTTCTTT.

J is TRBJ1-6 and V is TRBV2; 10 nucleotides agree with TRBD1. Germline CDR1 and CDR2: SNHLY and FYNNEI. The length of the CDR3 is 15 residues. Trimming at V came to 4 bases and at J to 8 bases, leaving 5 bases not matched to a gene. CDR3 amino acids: CASSGDRGLYSPLHF. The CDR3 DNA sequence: TGTGCCAGCAGTGGTGACAGGGGGCTCTATTCACCCCTCCACTTT.

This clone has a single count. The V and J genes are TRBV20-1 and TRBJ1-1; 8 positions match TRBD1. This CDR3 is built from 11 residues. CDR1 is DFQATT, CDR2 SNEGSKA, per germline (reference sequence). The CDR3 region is CSLQGGTEAFF. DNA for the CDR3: TGCAGCCTACAGGGGGGCACTGAAGCTTTCTTT.

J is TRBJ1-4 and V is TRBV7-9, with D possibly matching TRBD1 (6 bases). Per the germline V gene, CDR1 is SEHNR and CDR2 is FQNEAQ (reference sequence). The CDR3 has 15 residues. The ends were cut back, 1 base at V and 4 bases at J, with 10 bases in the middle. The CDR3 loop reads CASSLGGQINEKLFF. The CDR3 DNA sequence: TGTGCCAGCAGCTTAGGAGGACAGATTAATGAAAAACTGTTTTTT.

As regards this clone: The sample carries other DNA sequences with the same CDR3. CDR3 sequence: CASSGTGGQETQYF. The CDR3 nucleotides are TGTGCCAGCAGTGGAACAGGAGGCCAAGAGACCCAGTACTTC. The chain uses TRBV2 and TRBJ2-5; either TRBD1 or TRBD2 may supply D (5 bases each). The CDR3 has 14 residues. V was pared by 4 bases and J by 1 base, with 10 bases between. Looked up from germline, CDR1 is SNHLY and CDR2 is FYNNEI.

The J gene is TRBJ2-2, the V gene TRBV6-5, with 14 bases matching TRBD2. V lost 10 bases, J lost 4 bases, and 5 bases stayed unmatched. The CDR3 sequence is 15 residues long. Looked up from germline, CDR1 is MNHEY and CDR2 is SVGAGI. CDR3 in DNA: TGTGCCACCGGACTAGCGGGAGGCAGCACCGGGGAGCTGTTTTTT. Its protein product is CATGLAGGSTGELFF.

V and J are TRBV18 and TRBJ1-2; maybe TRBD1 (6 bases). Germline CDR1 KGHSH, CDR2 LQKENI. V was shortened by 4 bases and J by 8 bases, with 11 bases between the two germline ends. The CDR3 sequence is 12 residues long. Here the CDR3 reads CASSHGQSGYTF. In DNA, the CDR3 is TGTGCCAGCTCACATGGACAGTCCGGCTACACCTTC. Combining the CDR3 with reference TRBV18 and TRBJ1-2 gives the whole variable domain NAGVMQNPRHLVRRRGQEARLRCSPMKGHSHVYWYRQLPEEGLKFMVYLQKENIIDESGMPKERFSAEFPKEGPSILRIQQVVRGDSAAYFCASSHGQSGYTFGSGTRLTVV.

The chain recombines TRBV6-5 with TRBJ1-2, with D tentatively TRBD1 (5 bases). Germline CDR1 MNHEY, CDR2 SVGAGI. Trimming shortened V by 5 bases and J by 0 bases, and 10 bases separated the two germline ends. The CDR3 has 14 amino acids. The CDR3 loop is CASSRTLTNYGYTF. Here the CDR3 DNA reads TGTGCCAGCAGTCGGACATTGACTAACTATGGCTACACCTTC.

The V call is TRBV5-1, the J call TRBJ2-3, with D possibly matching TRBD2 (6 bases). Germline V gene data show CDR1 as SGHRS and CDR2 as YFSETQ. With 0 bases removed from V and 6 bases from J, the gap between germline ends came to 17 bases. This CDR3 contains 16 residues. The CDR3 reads CASSLGRLDFTDTQYF. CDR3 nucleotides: TGCGCCAGCAGCTTGGGTCGACTAGATTTTACGGATACGCAGTATTTT.

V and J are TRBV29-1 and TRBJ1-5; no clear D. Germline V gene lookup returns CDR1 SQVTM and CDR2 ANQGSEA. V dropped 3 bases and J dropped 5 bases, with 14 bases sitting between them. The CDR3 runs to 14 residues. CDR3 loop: CSVEEGGRHQPQHF. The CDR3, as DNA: TGCAGCGTTGAGGAAGGAGGGAGACATCAGCCCCAGCATTTT.

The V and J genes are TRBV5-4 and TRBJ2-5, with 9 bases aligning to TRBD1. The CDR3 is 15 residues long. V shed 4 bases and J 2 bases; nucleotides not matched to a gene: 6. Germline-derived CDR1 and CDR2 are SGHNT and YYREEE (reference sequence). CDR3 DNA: TGTGCCAGCAGCGCGGACAGGGGACCTCAAGAGACCCAGTACTTC. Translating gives CASSADRGPQETQYF. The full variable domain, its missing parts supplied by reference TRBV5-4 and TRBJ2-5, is ETGVTQSPTHLIKTRGQQVTLRCSSQSGHNTVSWYQQALGQGPQFIFQYYREEENGRGNFPPRFSGLQFPNYSSELNVNALELDDSALYLCASSADRGPQETQYFGPGTRLLVL.

This CDR3 reads CASSPSGANNSPLHF. The CDR3, as DNA: TGTGCCAGCAGCCCCTCCGGGGCCAATAATTCACCCCTCCACTTT. This chain uses TRBV9 with TRBJ1-6; a weak D match, TRBD1 (5 bases). The V end lost 4 bases, the J end lost 5 bases, and 13 bases lay between the germline ends. Germline lookup yields CDR1 SGDLS and CDR2 YYNGEE. The CDR3 length is 15 residues.

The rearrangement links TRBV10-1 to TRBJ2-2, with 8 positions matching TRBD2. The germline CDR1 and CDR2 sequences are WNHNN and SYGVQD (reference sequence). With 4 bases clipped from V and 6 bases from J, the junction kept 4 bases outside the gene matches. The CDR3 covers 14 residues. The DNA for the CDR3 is TGCGCCAGCAGTGGAAATAGCGGGGCCGGGGAGCTGTTTTTT. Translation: CASSGNSGAGELFF.

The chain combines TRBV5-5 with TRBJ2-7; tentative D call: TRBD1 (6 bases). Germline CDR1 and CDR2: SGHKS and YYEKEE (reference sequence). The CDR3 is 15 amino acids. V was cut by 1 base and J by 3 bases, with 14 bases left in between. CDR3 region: CASSLHEQGFYEQYF. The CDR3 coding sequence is TGTGCCAGCAGCTTGCACGAACAGGGTTTCTACGAGCAGTACTTC.

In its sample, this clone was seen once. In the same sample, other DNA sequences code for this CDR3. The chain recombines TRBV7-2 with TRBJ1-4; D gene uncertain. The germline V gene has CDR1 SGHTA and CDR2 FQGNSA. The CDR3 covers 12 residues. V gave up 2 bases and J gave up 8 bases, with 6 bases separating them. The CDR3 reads CASSLQGEKLFF. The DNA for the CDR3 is TGTGCCAGCAGCTTACAAGGAGAAAAACTGTTTTTT. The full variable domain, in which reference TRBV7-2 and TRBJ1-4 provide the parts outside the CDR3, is GAGVSQSPSNKVTEKGKDVELRCDPISGHTALYWYRQSLGQGLEFLIYFQGNSAPDKSGLPSDRFSAERTGGSVSTLTIQRTQQEDSAVYLCASSLQGEKLFFGSGTQLSVL.

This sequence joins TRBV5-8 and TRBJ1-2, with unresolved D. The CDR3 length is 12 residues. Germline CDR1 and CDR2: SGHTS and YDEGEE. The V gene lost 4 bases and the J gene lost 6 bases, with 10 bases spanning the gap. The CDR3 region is CASSRNWDGYTF. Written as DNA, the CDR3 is TGTGCCAGCAGCCGGAACTGGGATGGCTACACCTTC.

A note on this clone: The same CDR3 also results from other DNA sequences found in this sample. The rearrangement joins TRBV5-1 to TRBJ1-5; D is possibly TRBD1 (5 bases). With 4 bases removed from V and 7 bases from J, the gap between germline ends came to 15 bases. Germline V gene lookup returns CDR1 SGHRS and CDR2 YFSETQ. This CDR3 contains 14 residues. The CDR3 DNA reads TGCGCCAGCAGCCTCCTGGGGGTAGACCAGCCCCAGCATTTT. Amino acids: CASSLLGVDQPQHF. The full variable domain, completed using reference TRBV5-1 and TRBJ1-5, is KAGVTQTPRYLIKTRGQQVTLSCSPISGHRSVSWYQQTPGQGLQFLFEYFSETQRNKGNFPGRFSGRQFSNSRSEMNVSTLELGDSALYLCASSLLGVDQPQHFGDGTRLSIL.

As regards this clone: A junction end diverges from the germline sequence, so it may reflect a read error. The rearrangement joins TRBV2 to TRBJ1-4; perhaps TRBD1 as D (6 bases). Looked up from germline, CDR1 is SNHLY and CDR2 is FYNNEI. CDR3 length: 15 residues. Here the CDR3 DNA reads TGTGCCAGCAGCGAAGGCCTAGGGGGAACTGAAAAACTGTTTTTT. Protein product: CASSEGLGGTEKLFF. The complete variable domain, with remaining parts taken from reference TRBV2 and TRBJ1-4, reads EPEVTQTPSHQVTQMGQEVILRCVPISNHLYFYWYRQILGQKVEFLVSFYNNEISEKSEIFDDQFSVERPDGSNFTLKIRSTKLEDSAMYFCASSEGLGGTEKLFFGSGTQLSVL.

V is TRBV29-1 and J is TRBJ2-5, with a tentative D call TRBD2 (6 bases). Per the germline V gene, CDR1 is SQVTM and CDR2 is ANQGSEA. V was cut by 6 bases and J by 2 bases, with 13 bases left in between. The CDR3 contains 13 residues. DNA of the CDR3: TGCAGCGTCCCTTGGGGGGTACAAGAGACCCAGTACTTC. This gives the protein CSVPWGVQETQYF. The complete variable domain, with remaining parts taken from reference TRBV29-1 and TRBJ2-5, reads SAVISQKPSRDICQRGTSLTIQCQVDSQVTMMFWYRQQPGQSLTLIATANQGSEATYESGFVIDKFPISRPNLTFSTLTVSNMSPEDSSIYLCSVPWGVQETQYFGPGTRLLVL.

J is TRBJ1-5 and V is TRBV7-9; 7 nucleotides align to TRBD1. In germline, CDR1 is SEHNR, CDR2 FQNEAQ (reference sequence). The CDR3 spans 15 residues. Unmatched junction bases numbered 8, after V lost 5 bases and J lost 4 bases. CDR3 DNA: TGTGCCAGCAGCACATCCGACAGGGTAAATCAGCCCCAGCATTTT. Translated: CASSTSDRVNQPQHF.

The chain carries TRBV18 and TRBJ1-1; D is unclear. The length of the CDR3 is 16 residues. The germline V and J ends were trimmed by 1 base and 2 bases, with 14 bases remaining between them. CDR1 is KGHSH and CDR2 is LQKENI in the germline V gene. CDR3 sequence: CASSPQTATLNTEAFF. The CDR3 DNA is TGTGCCAGCTCACCACAGACTGCTACCCTCAACACTGAAGCTTTCTTT. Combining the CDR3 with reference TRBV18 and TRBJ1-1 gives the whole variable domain NAGVMQNPRHLVRRRGQEARLRCSPMKGHSHVYWYRQLPEEGLKFMVYLQKENIIDESGMPKERFSAEFPKEGPSILRIQQVVRGDSAAYFCASSPQTATLNTEAFFGQGTRLTVV.

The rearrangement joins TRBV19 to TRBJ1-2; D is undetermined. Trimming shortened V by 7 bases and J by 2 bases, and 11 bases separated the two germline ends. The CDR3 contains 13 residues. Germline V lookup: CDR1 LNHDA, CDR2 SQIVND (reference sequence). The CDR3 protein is CASKLSTNYGYTF. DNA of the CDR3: TGTGCCAGTAAACTCAGTACGAACTATGGCTACACCTTC.

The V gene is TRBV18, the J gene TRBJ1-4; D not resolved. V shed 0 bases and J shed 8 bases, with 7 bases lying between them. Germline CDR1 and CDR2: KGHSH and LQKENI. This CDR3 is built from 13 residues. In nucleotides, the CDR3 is TGTGCCAGCTCACCACCCGATAACGAAAAACTGTTTTTT. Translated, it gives CASSPPDNEKLFF.

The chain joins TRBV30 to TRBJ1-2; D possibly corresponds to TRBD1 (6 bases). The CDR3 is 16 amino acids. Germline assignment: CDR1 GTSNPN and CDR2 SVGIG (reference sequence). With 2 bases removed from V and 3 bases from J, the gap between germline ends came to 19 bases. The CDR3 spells CAWSRDPDRTYYGYTF. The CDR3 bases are TGTGCCTGGAGTCGGGACCCCGACAGGACCTACTATGGCTACACCTTC.

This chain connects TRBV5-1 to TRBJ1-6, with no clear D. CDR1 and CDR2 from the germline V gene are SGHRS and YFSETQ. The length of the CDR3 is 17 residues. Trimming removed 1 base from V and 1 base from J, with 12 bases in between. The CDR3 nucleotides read TGCGCCAGCAGCTTGACCTTCCGGGAATCCTATAATTCACCCCTCCACTTT. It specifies CASSLTFRESYNSPLHF.

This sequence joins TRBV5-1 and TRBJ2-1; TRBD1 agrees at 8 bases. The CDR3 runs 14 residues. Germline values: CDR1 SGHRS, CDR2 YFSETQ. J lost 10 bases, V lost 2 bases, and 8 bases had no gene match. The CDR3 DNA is TGCGCCAGCAGCTTAAATCAGGGGGCCACGGAGCAGTTCTTC. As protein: CASSLNQGATEQFF.